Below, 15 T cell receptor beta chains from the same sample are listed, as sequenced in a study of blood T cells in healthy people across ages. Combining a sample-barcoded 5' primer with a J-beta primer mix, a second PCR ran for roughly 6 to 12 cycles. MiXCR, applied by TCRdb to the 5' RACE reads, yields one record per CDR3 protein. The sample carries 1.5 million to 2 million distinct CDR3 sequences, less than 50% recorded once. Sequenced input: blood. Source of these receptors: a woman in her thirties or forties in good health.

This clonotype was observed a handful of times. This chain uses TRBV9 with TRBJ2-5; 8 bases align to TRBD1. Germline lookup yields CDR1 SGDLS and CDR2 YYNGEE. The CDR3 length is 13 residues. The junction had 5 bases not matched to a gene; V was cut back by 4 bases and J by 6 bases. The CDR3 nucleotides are TGTGCCAGCAGCCTTCGGACAGGGCAGACCCAGTACTTC. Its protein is CASSLRTGQTQYF.

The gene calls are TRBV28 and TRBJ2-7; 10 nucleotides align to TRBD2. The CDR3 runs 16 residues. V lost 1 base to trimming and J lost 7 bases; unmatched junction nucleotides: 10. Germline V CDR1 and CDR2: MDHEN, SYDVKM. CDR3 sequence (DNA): TGTGCCAGCAGTTTATACGGAAGCGGGGGGGGTGATGAGCAGTACTTC. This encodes CASSLYGSGGGDEQYF.

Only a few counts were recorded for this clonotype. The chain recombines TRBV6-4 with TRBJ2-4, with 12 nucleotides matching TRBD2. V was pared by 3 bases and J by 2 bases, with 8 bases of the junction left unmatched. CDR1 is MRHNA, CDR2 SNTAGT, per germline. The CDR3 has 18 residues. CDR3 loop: CASSDSLAGGLPKNIQYF. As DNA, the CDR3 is TGTGCCAGCAGTGATTCCCTAGCGGGGGGGCTCCCCAAAAACATTCAGTACTTC.

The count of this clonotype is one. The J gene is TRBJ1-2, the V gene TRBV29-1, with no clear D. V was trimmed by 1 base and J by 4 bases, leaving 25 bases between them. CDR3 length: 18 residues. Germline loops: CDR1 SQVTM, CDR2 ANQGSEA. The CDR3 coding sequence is TGCAGCGTTGAAGGCTTTTTGGCGGGCGGTCGTTTAAGCTATGGCTACACCTTC. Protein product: CSVEGFLAGGRLSYGYTF.

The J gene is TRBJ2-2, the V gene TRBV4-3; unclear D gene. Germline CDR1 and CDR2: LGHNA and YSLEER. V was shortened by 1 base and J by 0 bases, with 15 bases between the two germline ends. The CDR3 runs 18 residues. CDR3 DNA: TGCGCCAGCAGCCAAGTCCTCCTAGGTCAGGCGAACACCGGGGAGCTGTTTTTT. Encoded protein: CASSQVLLGQANTGELFF.

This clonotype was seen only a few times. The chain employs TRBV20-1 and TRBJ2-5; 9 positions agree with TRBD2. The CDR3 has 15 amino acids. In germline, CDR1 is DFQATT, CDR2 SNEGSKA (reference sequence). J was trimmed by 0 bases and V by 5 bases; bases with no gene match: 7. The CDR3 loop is CSAPRLAEYQETQYF. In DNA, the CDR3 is TGCAGTGCTCCGAGACTAGCGGAGTACCAAGAGACCCAGTACTTC.

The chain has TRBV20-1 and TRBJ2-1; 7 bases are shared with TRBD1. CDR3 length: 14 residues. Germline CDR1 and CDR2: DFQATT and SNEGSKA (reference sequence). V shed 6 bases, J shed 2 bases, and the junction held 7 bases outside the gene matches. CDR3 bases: TGCAGTGCCCAGACAGGGAGAACCTACAATGAGCAGTTCTTC. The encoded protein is CSAQTGRTYNEQFF.

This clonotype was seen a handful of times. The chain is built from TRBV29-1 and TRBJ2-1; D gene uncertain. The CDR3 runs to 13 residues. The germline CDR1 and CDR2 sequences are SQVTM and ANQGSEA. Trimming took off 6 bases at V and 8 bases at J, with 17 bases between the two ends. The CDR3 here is CSVRGLLLDEQFF. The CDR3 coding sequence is TGCAGCGTACGAGGCCTATTGTTAGATGAGCAGTTCTTC.

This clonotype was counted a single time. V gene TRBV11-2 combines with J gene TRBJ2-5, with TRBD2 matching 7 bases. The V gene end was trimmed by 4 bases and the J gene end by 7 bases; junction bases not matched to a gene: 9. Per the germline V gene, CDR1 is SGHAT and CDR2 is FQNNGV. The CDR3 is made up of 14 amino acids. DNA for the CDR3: TGTGCCAGCAGCTCTGGACTAGAGAAGGGGACCCAGTACTTC. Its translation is CASSSGLEKGTQYF.

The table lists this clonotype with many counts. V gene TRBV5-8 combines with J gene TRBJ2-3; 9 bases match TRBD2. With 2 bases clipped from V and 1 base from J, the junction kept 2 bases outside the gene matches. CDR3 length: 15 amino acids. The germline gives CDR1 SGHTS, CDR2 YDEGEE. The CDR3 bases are TGTGCCAGCAGCTTCCAGCGGGGGGGCACAGATACGCAGTATTTT. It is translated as CASSFQRGGTDTQYF. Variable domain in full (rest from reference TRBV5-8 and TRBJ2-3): EAGVTQSPTHLIKTRGQQATLRCSPISGHTSVYWYQQALGLGLQFLLWYDEGEERNRGNFPPRFSGRQFPNYSSELNVNALELEDSALYLCASSFQRGGTDTQYFGPGTRLTVL.

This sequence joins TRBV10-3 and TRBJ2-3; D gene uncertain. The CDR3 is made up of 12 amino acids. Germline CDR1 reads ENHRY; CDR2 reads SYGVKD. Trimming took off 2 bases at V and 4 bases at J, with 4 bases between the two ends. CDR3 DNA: TGTGCCATCAGTGAGGTTGCAGATACGCAGTATTTT. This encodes CAISEVADTQYF.

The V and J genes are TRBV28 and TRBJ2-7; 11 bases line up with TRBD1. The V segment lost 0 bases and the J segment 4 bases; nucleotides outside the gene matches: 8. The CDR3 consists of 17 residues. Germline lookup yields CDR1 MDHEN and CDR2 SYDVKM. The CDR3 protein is CASSLWSGQGATYEQYF. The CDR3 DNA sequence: TGTGCCAGCAGTTTATGGTCTGGACAGGGGGCCACGTACGAGCAGTACTTC.

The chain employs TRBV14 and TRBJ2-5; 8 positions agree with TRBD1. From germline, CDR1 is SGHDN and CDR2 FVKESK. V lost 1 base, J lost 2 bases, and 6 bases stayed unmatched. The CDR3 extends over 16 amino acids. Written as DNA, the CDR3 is TGTGCCAGCAGCCAAGCCCGACAGGGGCCGCAAGAGACCCAGTACTTC. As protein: CASSQARQGPQETQYF.

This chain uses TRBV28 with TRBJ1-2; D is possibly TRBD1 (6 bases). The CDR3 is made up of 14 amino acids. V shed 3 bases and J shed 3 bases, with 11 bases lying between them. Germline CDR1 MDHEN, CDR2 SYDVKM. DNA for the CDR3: TGTGCCAGCAGTTTCAGGGGCGGGGACTATGGCTACACCTTC. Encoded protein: CASSFRGGDYGYTF.

CDR3 in DNA: TGCAGTGCGTTACCGGGACACGCAAATTCACCCCTCCACTTT. Translation gives CSALPGHANSPLHF. The chain is built from TRBV20-1 and TRBJ1-6; D may be TRBD1 (6 bases). V was cut by 6 bases and J by 7 bases, with 16 bases left in between. Per the germline V gene, CDR1 is DFQATT and CDR2 is SNEGSKA (reference sequence). The CDR3 consists of 14 residues.